This paragraph covers one T cell receptor beta chain sequence. The antigen remains unidentified. This entry belongs to a study of blood T cells in healthy people across ages. Whole-study results and caveats: Higher diversity and more naive CD4+ cells were features of long-lived donors, compared to aged donors. Unsorted PBMCs blocked a conclusive comparison of naive and antigen-experienced cells.

The authors ran a second PCR of roughly 6 to 12 cycles using a sample-barcoded 5' primer and a J-beta primer mix. Using its own MiXCR run on the 5' RACE reads, TCRdb lists one record per CDR3 protein. The table includes 800,000 or so distinct CDR3 sequences, approximately 59% detected once. The TCR sequence derives from a man aged 25-40 years in good health. Sequenced: blood.

The DNA for the CDR3 is TGTGCCAGCAGATCGACAGCCATAGTTCCCGGGGGCTACACCTTC. Amino acid sequence: CASRSTAIVPGGYTF. This chain uses TRBV28 with TRBJ1-2; the D gene is possibly TRBD1 (5 bases). Germline CDR1 reads MDHEN; CDR2 reads SYDVKM. The V and J ends lost 6 bases and 8 bases respectively, with 22 bases between them. The CDR3 loop spans 15 amino acids.